These 21 T cell receptor beta chains were sequenced from one sample in a study of blood T cells in healthy people across ages. The authors ran a second PCR of 7 to 11 cycles using a sample-barcoded 5' primer and a J-beta primer mix. TCRdb re-called the 5' RACE reads through MiXCR, storing one row per CDR3 protein. In the table there are 1 million or so distinct CDR3 sequences, about 25% of which are singletons. This same sample was also taken into another study, of T cells of mothers and their children.

Sample: blood. The receptors here all came from a girl aged 2-10 years in good health.

Comment on this clonotype: An end of the junction differs from the germline gene, which may be a read error. The V gene is TRBV2, the J gene TRBJ2-2, with 9 bases aligning to TRBD2. Looked up from germline, CDR1 is SNHLY and CDR2 is FYNNEI. The CDR3 has 15 residues. Written as DNA, the CDR3 is TGTGCCAGCAGGCCGGGACTAGCAAACACCTGGGAGCTGTTTTTT. Protein: CASRPGLANTWELFF.

This clonotype came up a few times. The chain uses TRBV29-1 and TRBJ2-5; D unclear. The V gene lost 6 bases and the J gene lost 2 bases, with 7 bases spanning the gap. The CDR3 extends over 11 amino acids. CDR1 is SQVTM and CDR2 is ANQGSEA in the germline V gene. Here the CDR3 DNA reads TGCAGCGTCCGACCGCAAGAGACCCAGTACTTC. Translated: CSVRPQETQYF. The variable domain in full, completed from reference TRBV29-1 and TRBJ2-5, reads SAVISQKPSRDICQRGTSLTIQCQVDSQVTMMFWYRQQPGQSLTLIATANQGSEATYESGFVIDKFPISRPNLTFSTLTVSNMSPEDSSIYLCSVRPQETQYFGPGTRLLVL.

V gene TRBV5-1 combines with J gene TRBJ2-5; a possible D gene is TRBD1 (5 bases). V shed 2 bases and J shed 5 bases, with 22 bases lying between them. This CDR3 spans 17 amino acids. The germline gives CDR1 SGHRS, CDR2 YFSETQ. DNA for the CDR3: TGCGCCAGCAGCTTTGGTCGACAGTCGGGCTCCGAGGAGACCCAGTACTTC. Protein sequence: CASSFGRQSGSEETQYF.

In this sample, this clonotype turned up a few times. The chain employs TRBV5-1 and TRBJ1-1; tentatively, D is TRBD1 (5 bases). The germline V and J ends were trimmed by 7 bases and 1 base, with 14 bases remaining between them. Germline CDR1 SGHRS, CDR2 YFSETQ. The CDR3 runs to 14 residues. CDR3 amino acids: CASSTGGGNTEAFF. The CDR3 nucleotides read TGCGCCAGCTCCACCGGGGGGGGGAACACTGAAGCTTTCTTT.

This chain connects TRBV7-6 to TRBJ2-3; TRBD2 might be the D (6 bases). Germline V CDR1 and CDR2: SGHVS, FNYEAQ. This CDR3 has 14 amino acids. V gave up 2 bases and J gave up 7 bases, with 13 bases separating them. Written as DNA, the CDR3 is TGTGCCAGCAGCTTAACGGGAGCATCAAATACGCAGTATTTT. It codes for CASSLTGASNTQYF.

The V gene is TRBV7-3, the J gene TRBJ2-4; D not resolved. Germline V gene data show CDR1 as SGHTA and CDR2 as FQGTGA. Trimming removed 1 base from V and 0 bases from J, with 10 bases in between. The CDR3 is 16 residues long. CDR3 bases: TGTGCCAGCAGCTTAAAGGACCCTCTAGCCAAAAACATTCAGTACTTC. Translated: CASSLKDPLAKNIQYF.

This chain connects TRBV19 to TRBJ2-1; D might be TRBD2 (7 bases). Trimming took off 7 bases at V and 4 bases at J, with 17 bases between the two ends. The germline V gene has CDR1 LNHDA and CDR2 SQIVND (reference sequence). This CDR3 spans 15 amino acids. CDR3 protein: CASNKGGGLYNEQFF. CDR3 sequence (DNA): TGTGCCAGTAACAAAGGGGGGGGGCTGTACAATGAGCAGTTCTTC.

This clonotype was seen many times. CDR3 bases: TGTGCCAGCAGTTTAGTTCTGAGCTCCTACAATGAGCAGTTCTTC. This sequence encodes CASSLVLSSYNEQFF. The chain couples TRBV6-2 or TRBV6-3 to TRBJ2-1; no clear D gene. Germline V gene sequence: CDR1 MNHEY, CDR2 SVGEGT. Trimming removed 4 bases at V and 0 bases at J, with 10 bases between. CDR3 length equals 15 residues.

CDR3 sequence (DNA): TGCAGTGCTAGAGATCCCTCTGGACTAGCGGACTACAATGAGCAGTTCTTC. It is translated as CSARDPSGLADYNEQFF. The J gene is TRBJ2-1, the V gene TRBV20-1, with TRBD2 identical over 10 bases. The CDR3 consists of 17 residues. CDR1 DFQATT and CDR2 SNEGSKA come from the germline V gene (reference sequence). V lost 0 bases, J lost 3 bases, and 8 bases stayed unmatched.

The chain recombines TRBV20-1 with TRBJ2-7; D is perhaps TRBD1 (6 bases). CDR1 and CDR2 from the germline V gene are DFQATT and SNEGSKA (reference sequence). V was cut by 3 bases and J by 8 bases, with 14 bases left in between. This CDR3 spans 12 amino acids. DNA for the CDR3: TGCAGTGCTAGTGCAGGGGATTTGCAGCAGTACTTC. As protein: CSASAGDLQQYF.

The chain couples TRBV7-2 to TRBJ2-5; D ambiguous. Trimming shortened V by 3 bases and J by 2 bases, and 7 bases separated the two germline ends. Germline values: CDR1 SGHTA, CDR2 FQGNSA. The CDR3 has 13 amino acids. The CDR3 DNA is TGTGCCAGCAGCTTTCGTTGGCAAGAGACCCAGTACTTC. Translation gives CASSFRWQETQYF. The full variable domain, in which reference TRBV7-2 and TRBJ2-5 provide the parts outside the CDR3, is GAGVSQSPSNKVTEKGKDVELRCDPISGHTALYWYRQSLGQGLEFLIYFQGNSAPDKSGLPSDRFSAERTGGSVSTLTIQRTQQEDSAVYLCASSFRWQETQYFGPGTRLLVL.

The chain employs TRBV24-1 and TRBJ1-2, with unresolved D. The CDR3 sequence is 13 residues long. Trimming stripped 6 bases from V and 6 bases from J, with 13 bases between. Germline-derived CDR1 and CDR2 are KGHDR and SFDVKD. The CDR3 here is CATSWEENHGYTF. The CDR3 DNA sequence: TGTGCCACCAGTTGGGAAGAAAATCATGGCTACACCTTC.

Only a few counts were recorded for this clonotype. The likely explanation is a read error, given a far larger clone one base away. No conserved phenylalanine or tryptophan ends this CDR3, so it is likely a read error. V usage is TRBV13 and J usage is TRBJ2-5; D unresolved. Gene TRBJ2-7 matches the end of the DNA better, so the J call may be wrong. This CDR3 contains 11 residues. CDR1 and CDR2 from the germline V gene are PRHDT and FYEKMQ (reference sequence). Here the CDR3 DNA reads TGTGCCAGCAGCTTAGACTACGAGCAGTACTCC. It is translated as CASSLDYEQYS.

This clonotype was seen only a few times. The chain employs TRBV5-1 and TRBJ2-5; no clear D gene. V shed 3 bases and J shed 4 bases, with 10 bases lying between them. From germline, CDR1 is SGHRS and CDR2 YFSETQ. CDR3 length: 13 residues. The CDR3 region is CASSWRHRETQYF. DNA of the CDR3: TGCGCCAGCAGCTGGAGACACCGAGAGACCCAGTACTTC.

The rearrangement uses TRBV2 and TRBJ2-7; a weak D match, TRBD1 (5 bases). Trimming pared 5 bases from V and 5 bases from J, leaving 10 bases between. This CDR3 is built from 12 residues. The germline V gene has CDR1 SNHLY and CDR2 FYNNEI. The chain's CDR3 is CASSRDSHEQYF. CDR3 in DNA: TGTGCCAGCAGTCGCGACAGTCACGAGCAGTACTTC.

The V call is TRBV15, the J call TRBJ2-5; D uncertain. CDR1 is LNHNV, CDR2 YYDKDF, per germline (reference sequence). V was cut by 3 bases and J by 7 bases, with 15 bases left in between. The CDR3 is 14 amino acids. CDR3 amino acids: CATSSGLPPGTQYF. CDR3 coding DNA: TGTGCCACCAGCAGTGGGCTCCCCCCAGGGACCCAGTACTTC.

The CDR3 DNA follows: TGTGCCAGCAGCTTAGCGTTTGAGTCTGGGAGCAATCAGCCCCAGCATTTT. It is translated as CASSLAFESGSNQPQHF. The chain combines TRBV7-9 with TRBJ1-5; D not certain. Germline CDR1 is SEHNR and CDR2 is FQNEAQ (reference sequence). The CDR3 contains 17 residues. V lost 0 bases and J lost 1, with 13 bases in between.

This clonotype was observed a handful of times. The gene calls are TRBV11-2 and TRBJ1-4; 7 nucleotides agree with TRBD1. Looked up from germline, CDR1 is SGHAT and CDR2 is FQNNGV. The V segment lost 5 bases and the J segment 6 bases; nucleotides outside the gene matches: 12. The CDR3 has 16 amino acids. The CDR3 nucleotides are TGTGCCAGCAGCGGGTGGTACGGGACAGAGCATGAAAAACTGTTTTTT. Protein: CASSGWYGTEHEKLFF. Looking up the rest from reference TRBV11-2 and TRBJ1-4 gives the full variable domain: EAGVAQSPRYKIIEKRQSVAFWCNPISGHATLYWYQQILGQGPKLLIQFQNNGVVDDSQLPKDRFSAERLKGVDSTLKIQPAKLEDSAVYLCASSGWYGTEHEKLFFGSGTQLSVL.

This clonotype was observed a few times. J is TRBJ1-2 and V is TRBV6-1, with D possibly matching TRBD1 (6 bases). The CDR3 has 15 amino acids. Trimming cost V 8 bases and J 3 bases, with 19 bases left between them. CDR1 is MNHNS, CDR2 SASEGT, per germline. CDR3 amino acids: CASGTTTRGDYGYTF. In DNA, the CDR3 is TGTGCCAGCGGGACTACTACGAGGGGGGACTATGGCTACACCTTC.

The chain employs TRBV19 and TRBJ1-1, with TRBD1 identical over 8 bases. The CDR3 is made up of 14 amino acids. CDR1 and CDR2 (germline): LNHDA, SQIVND (reference sequence). Losses at the gene ends were 2 bases for V and 8 bases for J; bases not matched to a gene: 7. CDR3 coding DNA: TGTGCCAGTAGTATAAGCGTGACAGGGGACGAAGCTTTCTTT. It codes for CASSISVTGDEAFF.

This sequence joins TRBV5-1 and TRBJ2-5, with 9 bases aligning to TRBD2. The ends lost 1 base at V and 0 bases at J; junction bases unmatched: 7. This CDR3 has 17 amino acids. Germline V gene data show CDR1 as SGHRS and CDR2 as YFSETQ. The chain's CDR3 is CASSLRVSSGNQETQYF. CDR3 nucleotides: TGCGCCAGCAGCTTGCGTGTGTCTAGCGGGAACCAAGAGACCCAGTACTTC.